This TCR beta chain was captured by sequencing in a study of OX40 agonist ivuxolimab in advanced cancers. In the study overall: Ivuxolimab doses were 0.01, 0.1, 0.3, 1.5, 3 or 10 mg/kg every 2 weeks. Head and neck, renal cell, melanoma or hepatocellular carcinoma were the cancers that dose-escalation patients had. The study, taken as a whole, reports: In the expanded peripheral T cells, antigen specificity was never determined. On average, CD8+ T cells had more expanded clones than CD4+.

Per germline, CDR1 SGDLS and CDR2 YYNGEE. The CDR3 totals 15 residues. The V end lost 4 bases, the J end lost 2 bases, and 15 bases lay between the germline ends. Concerning this clone: What it binds is not known.

Data came from immunoSEQ multiplex PCR; TCRdb stores just in-frame clones and leaves some out. The repertoire holds around 56,000 clones, 80% to 90% seen once, with 1.4% in the top ten. The clonotype originates from an adult with an advanced solid tumor such as melanoma, head and neck, liver or kidney cancer. The genes are TRBV9 and TRBJ1-1; D unresolved. This specimen consisted of CD4+ or CD8+ T cells sorted from blood, obtained in a trial of the OX40 agonist ivuxolimab. The DNA for the CDR3 is TGTGCCAGCAGCCAAACCGACGGGGTCAACACTGAAGCTTTCTTT. Translating gives CASSQTDGVNTEAFF. Based on the CDR3 plus reference TRBV9 and TRBJ1-1, the full variable domain is DSGVTQTPKHLITATGQRVTLRCSPRSGDLSVYWYQQSLDQGLQFLIQYYNGEERAKGNILERFSAQQFPDLHSELNLSSLELGDSALYFCASSQTDGVNTEAFFGQGTRLTVV.